The present T cell receptor beta chain was sequenced within a study of blood T cell repertoires in COVID-19. Study summary: Samples representing acute and convalescent COVID-19 were sourced from the United States, Italy and Spain.

V was clipped by 0 bases and J by 3 bases, with 9 bases between them. Germline-derived CDR1 and CDR2 are LGHNA and YSLEER. The CDR3 totals 14 residues. Sequencing was performed with immunoSEQ multiplex PCR; in TCRdb, only in-frame clones are kept and a portion is missing. The sample includes 1,200 to 1,500 clones, over 90% of them seen just once. Input material: peripheral blood. V is TRBV4-3 and J is TRBJ2-7; unclear D gene. This receptor was taken from a human donor in a cohort sampled during active COVID-19. CDR3 in DNA: TGCGCCAGCAGCCAAGAAAGAGGATTCTACGAGCAGTACTTC. Amino acids: CASSQERGFYEQYF.